This entry lists 27 T cell receptor beta chains sequenced from one sample in a study of blood T cell repertoires in COVID-19 (dated by TCRdb to between 2020 and 2021). The library came from the immunoSEQ multiplex PCR assay. Sourced from immuneACCESS, this table was stored by TCRdb with only in-frame sequences that have V and J called. A share of the clones is absent; for the studies checked, an unresolved V gene accounts for under half, and the remainder has no known explanation. Across this sample there are tens of thousands of clones, with about 88% seen only once. The ten largest clones represent about 5% of the sample. The specimen was peripheral blood. The receptor set was obtained from a human donor in a cohort sampled during active COVID-19.

This clone was seen just once. The chain uses TRBV19 and TRBJ1-5; D gene uncertain. V gave up 3 bases and J gave up 7 bases, with 10 bases separating them. Germline V gene data show CDR1 as LNHDA and CDR2 as SQIVND (reference sequence). This CDR3 is built from 13 residues. The CDR3 coding sequence is TGTGCCAGTAGTATGATGGTGGAGCAGCCCCAGCATTTT. It yields the protein CASSMMVEQPQHF. The full variable domain, completed using reference TRBV19 and TRBJ1-5, is DGGITQSPKYLFRKEGQNVTLSCEQNLNHDAMYWYRQDPGQGLRLIYYSQIVNDFQKGDIAEGYSVSREKKESFPLTVTSAQKNPTAFYLCASSMMVEQPQHFGDGTRLSIL.

The chain recombines TRBV10-3 with TRBJ2-7, with TRBD1 identical over 8 bases. Unmatched junction bases numbered 4, after V lost 2 bases and J lost 4 bases. CDR1 is ENHRY, CDR2 SYGVKD, per germline. The CDR3 contains 14 residues. DNA for the CDR3: TGTGCCATCAGTGAGGGACAGGGCGGGTACGAGCAGTACTTC. Translated: CAISEGQGGYEQYF.

This chain connects TRBV6-5 to TRBJ2-7; 7 bases match TRBD2. With V trimmed by 8 bases and J by 0 bases, 10 bases remained unmatched. This CDR3 has 15 residues. The germline CDR1 and CDR2 sequences are MNHEY and SVGAGI. This chain's CDR3 is CASVKDRGVSYEQYF. As DNA, the CDR3 is TGTGCCAGCGTCAAGGACCGGGGGGTCTCCTACGAGCAGTACTTC.

This chain uses TRBV3-1 (or the pseudogene TRBV3-2) with TRBJ2-6, with 12 bases matching TRBD1. CDR1 and CDR2 from the germline V gene are LGHDT and YNNKEL (reference sequence). This CDR3 is built from 17 residues. The J segment lost 12 bases and the V segment lost 0 bases, leaving 9 bases of the junction unmatched. This CDR3 is CASSQEGTGGRRSVLTF. The DNA of the CDR3 is TGTGCCAGCAGCCAAGAGGGGACAGGGGGCCGACGTAGCGTCCTGACTTTC.

The genes are TRBV7-9 and TRBJ1-1; a weak D match, TRBD1 (5 bases). The V end lost 1 base, the J end lost 3 bases, and 9 bases lay between the germline ends. Per germline, CDR1 SEHNR and CDR2 FQNEAQ (reference sequence). The CDR3 runs 14 residues. CDR3 loop: CASSLERTHTEAFF. The CDR3 DNA sequence: TGTGCCAGCAGCTTAGAGAGGACACACACTGAAGCTTTCTTT. The entire variable domain, with the rest obtained from reference TRBV7-9 and TRBJ1-1, is as follows: DTGVSQNPRHKITKRGQNVTFRCDPISEHNRLYWYRQTLGQGPEFLTYFQNEAQLEKSRLLSDRFSAERPKGSFSTLEIQRTEQGDSAMYLCASSLERTHTEAFFGQGTRLTVV.

This clone was seen only a few times. The chain is built from TRBV5-1 and TRBJ2-2; D call uncertain. The CDR3 has 15 amino acids. Germline CDR1 reads SGHRS; CDR2 reads YFSETQ. V was trimmed by 0 bases and J by 4 bases, leaving 10 bases between them. The CDR3 loop is CASSLAVMSTGELFF. The CDR3 DNA follows: TGCGCCAGCAGCTTGGCCGTCATGAGCACCGGGGAGCTGTTTTTT.

The chain has TRBV6-5 and TRBJ1-1; D is possibly TRBD1 (5 bases). This CDR3 is 13 amino acids long. The germline V and J ends were trimmed by 7 bases and 3 bases, with 12 bases remaining between them. Germline V lookup: CDR1 MNHEY, CDR2 SVGAGI. This CDR3 reads CASKRQGYTEAFF. As DNA, the CDR3 is TGTGCCAGCAAAAGGCAGGGCTACACTGAAGCTTTCTTT.

This clone came up once. A read error may account for a junction end that differs from germline. The chain links TRBV10-2 to TRBJ2-3, with unresolved D. Germline values: CDR1 WSHSY, CDR2 SAAADI. The CDR3 is 14 residues long. The CDR3 protein is CASKLQTSTDTQYF. The CDR3 DNA reads TGCGCCAGCAAATTACAGACCAGCACGGATACGCAGTATTTT.

V usage is TRBV6-5 and J usage is TRBJ2-4; TRBD2 is a possible D gene (5 bases). V shed 2 bases and J shed 0 bases, with 5 bases lying between them. The germline V gene encodes CDR1 MNHEY and CDR2 SVGAGI. This CDR3 is built from 14 residues. Here the CDR3 reads CASSYRGAKNIQYF. The CDR3 DNA reads as TGTGCCAGCAGTTACCGGGGAGCCAAAAACATTCAGTACTTC.

This CDR3 reads CASSPSQQGGRLMETQYF. In DNA form, the CDR3 reads TGCGCCAGCAGCCCCTCTCAGCAGGGAGGGCGTTTGATGGAGACCCAGTACTTC. The chain links TRBV5-1 to TRBJ2-5, with TRBD2 identical over 7 bases. The germline V gene encodes CDR1 SGHRS and CDR2 YFSETQ. Losses at the gene ends were 4 bases for V and 5 bases for J; bases not matched to a gene: 20. CDR3 length: 18 residues.

The sample holds one count of this clone. The V gene is TRBV6-2 or TRBV6-3, the J gene TRBJ1-2; D perhaps matches TRBD1 (5 bases). The CDR3 has 16 residues. CDR1 and CDR2 (germline): MNHEY, SVGEGT. V was pared by 0 bases and J by 4 bases, with 15 bases between. CDR3 amino acids: CASSYSTVGGGYGYTF. CDR3 DNA: TGTGCCAGCAGTTACTCGACTGTCGGGGGTGGCTATGGCTACACCTTC.

V is TRBV28 and J is TRBJ2-5, with 7 bases fitting TRBD1. The CDR3 spans 15 residues. In germline, CDR1 is MDHEN, CDR2 SYDVKM. Germline trimming cut 4 bases from V and 5 bases from J; bases unmatched to any gene: 10. CDR3 amino acids: CASSSRQGLRETQYF. CDR3 bases: TGTGCCAGCAGTTCTCGACAGGGTCTAAGGGAGACCCAGTACTTC.

The V gene is TRBV29-1, the J gene TRBJ2-3, with D perhaps matching TRBD2 (5 bases). Trimming cost V 3 bases and J 4 bases, with 11 bases left between them. The CDR3 is made up of 13 amino acids. The germline V gene encodes CDR1 SQVTM and CDR2 ANQGSEA. The CDR3 spells CSVEASSSDTQYF. DNA of the CDR3: TGCAGCGTTGAGGCTAGCTCCTCAGATACGCAGTATTTT.

The J gene is TRBJ1-1, the V gene TRBV5-1; D call uncertain. Trimming pared 4 bases from V and 1 base from J, leaving 11 bases between. Germline loops: CDR1 SGHRS, CDR2 YFSETQ. The CDR3 runs to 14 residues. The CDR3 DNA follows: TGCGCCAGCAGCACCAACTCAGGGAACACTGAAGCTTTCTTT. It specifies CASSTNSGNTEAFF.

The chain couples TRBV6-2 or TRBV6-3 to TRBJ2-1; tentatively, D is TRBD2 (6 bases). Germline-derived CDR1 and CDR2 are MNHEY and SVGEGT. CDR3 length equals 13 residues. Trimming left V 4 bases short and J 5 bases short, with 9 bases between. The CDR3 loop is CASSWEDHNEQFF. For the CDR3, the DNA is TGTGCCAGCAGTTGGGAGGACCACAATGAGCAGTTCTTC.

The J gene is TRBJ1-2, the V gene TRBV4-3, with D possibly TRBD1 on 6 matching bases. The CDR3 is 13 amino acids. V shed 6 bases and J shed 14 bases, with 22 bases lying between them. CDR1 and CDR2 from the germline V gene are LGHNA and YSLEER. In DNA form, the CDR3 reads TGCGCCAGCAGTCCAAGTCGTTCAGGGGCTAAGACCTTC. Encoded protein: CASSPSRSGAKTF.

The V and J genes are TRBV3-1 (or the pseudogene TRBV3-2) and TRBJ2-1, with D perhaps matching TRBD2 (8 bases). This CDR3 is built from 17 residues. V lost 0 bases to trimming and J lost 6 bases, with 18 bases between them. CDR1 LGHDT and CDR2 YNNKEL come from the germline V gene (reference sequence). The CDR3 here is CASSQEGSGRQGNEQFF. The CDR3 bases are TGTGCCAGCAGCCAAGAGGGGAGCGGGAGACAGGGCAATGAGCAGTTCTTC.

The genes are TRBV11-3 and TRBJ2-1; TRBD1 agrees at 8 bases. This CDR3 has 13 amino acids. V was clipped by 4 bases and J by 14 bases; unmatched bases: 10. CDR1 is SGHNT and CDR2 is YENEEA in the germline V gene. Here the CDR3 reads CASSSLRTGRKFF. The DNA of the CDR3 is TGTGCCAGCAGCTCCCTTCGGACAGGGCGAAAGTTCTTC.

The rearrangement joins TRBV13 to TRBJ1-4, with TRBD1 identical over 8 bases. The V gene's germline CDR1 is PRHDT and CDR2 FYEKMQ (reference sequence). This CDR3 region has 13 residues. J gave up 7 bases and V 8 bases, and 6 bases lay outside the gene matches. The CDR3 DNA is TGTGCCAGCCGACAGGGGAGGAGTGAAAAACTGTTTTTT. Amino acid sequence: CASRQGRSEKLFF.

The rearrangement uses TRBV28 and TRBJ2-1; TRBD2 is a possible D gene (5 bases). This CDR3 is 18 amino acids long. Germline CDR1 is MDHEN and CDR2 is SYDVKM. Trimming stripped 3 bases from V and 0 bases from J, with 18 bases between. The CDR3 here is CASSFSVNDPSSYNEQFF. The CDR3 DNA reads TGTGCCAGCAGTTTTAGCGTCAATGACCCGAGCTCCTACAATGAGCAGTTCTTC.

The V call is TRBV7-2, the J call TRBJ2-2; TRBD2 aligns across 14 bases. Germline lookup yields CDR1 SGHTA and CDR2 FQGNSA. The CDR3 is 17 amino acids. V lost 1 base to trimming and J lost 4 bases; unmatched junction nucleotides: 2. The CDR3, as DNA: TGTGCCAGCAGCTTAGGGGGACTAGCGGGAGTCACCGGGGAGCTGTTTTTT. Protein sequence: CASSLGGLAGVTGELFF.

The J gene is TRBJ2-7, the V gene TRBV11-2, with TRBD2 matching over 8 bases. CDR1 and CDR2 from the germline V gene are SGHAT and FQNNGV. The CDR3 contains 17 residues. Germline trimming cut 4 bases from V and 5 bases from J; bases unmatched to any gene: 16. This CDR3 reads CASSSELSGRRGNEQYF. CDR3 DNA: TGTGCCAGCAGCTCCGAGCTGAGCGGGAGACGAGGGAACGAGCAGTACTTC.

The chain carries TRBV7-2 and TRBJ2-4; 8 bases line up with TRBD2. The CDR3 covers 16 residues. CDR1 and CDR2 from the germline V gene are SGHTA and FQGNSA. Trimming cost V 5 bases and J 7 bases; bases outside gene matches: 13. The CDR3 region has the DNA TGTGCCAGCAGCCCCCGGGGGGGGGCCGGGGCGAACATTCAGTACTTC. Translated: CASSPRGGAGANIQYF.

This chain connects TRBV3-1 (or the pseudogene TRBV3-2) to TRBJ2-1; 12 bases align to TRBD2. This CDR3 comprises 15 residues. Germline lookup yields CDR1 LGHDT and CDR2 YNNKEL (reference sequence). The trim removed 4 bases at V and 8 bases at J, leaving 6 bases unmatched. As DNA, the CDR3 is TGTGCCAGCAGCCTCCTAGCGGGAGGGCCCTATGAGCAGTTCTTC. Translated, it gives CASSLLAGGPYEQFF.

J is TRBJ2-2 and V is TRBV9; TRBD2 agrees at 8 bases. Germline CDR1 reads SGDLS; CDR2 reads YYNGEE. CDR3 length: 16 residues. V dropped 5 bases and J dropped 0; count of bases not matched to a gene: 6. The CDR3 loop reads CASRPPGLANTGELFF. The CDR3 DNA is TGTGCCAGCAGACCCCCGGGACTAGCGAACACCGGGGAGCTGTTTTTT.

V gene TRBV30 combines with J gene TRBJ2-1; 7 bases are a match to TRBD2. The CDR3 is 13 residues long. Germline CDR1 and CDR2: GTSNPN and SVGIG (reference sequence). CDR3 sequence (DNA): TGTGCGGGAGGGCCAAGTTCCTTCGATGAGCAGTTCTTC. It codes for CAGGPSSFDEQFF.

Only one count was recorded for this clone. V usage is TRBV12-3 or TRBV12-4 and J usage is TRBJ2-5, with D possibly matching TRBD1 (5 bases). Deletions cut 4 bases from V and 2 bases from J, with 5 bases between. The CDR3 has 12 residues. DNA for the CDR3: TGTGCCAGCAGTTCAGGGCAAGAGACCCAGTACTTC. This translates into CASSSGQETQYF.